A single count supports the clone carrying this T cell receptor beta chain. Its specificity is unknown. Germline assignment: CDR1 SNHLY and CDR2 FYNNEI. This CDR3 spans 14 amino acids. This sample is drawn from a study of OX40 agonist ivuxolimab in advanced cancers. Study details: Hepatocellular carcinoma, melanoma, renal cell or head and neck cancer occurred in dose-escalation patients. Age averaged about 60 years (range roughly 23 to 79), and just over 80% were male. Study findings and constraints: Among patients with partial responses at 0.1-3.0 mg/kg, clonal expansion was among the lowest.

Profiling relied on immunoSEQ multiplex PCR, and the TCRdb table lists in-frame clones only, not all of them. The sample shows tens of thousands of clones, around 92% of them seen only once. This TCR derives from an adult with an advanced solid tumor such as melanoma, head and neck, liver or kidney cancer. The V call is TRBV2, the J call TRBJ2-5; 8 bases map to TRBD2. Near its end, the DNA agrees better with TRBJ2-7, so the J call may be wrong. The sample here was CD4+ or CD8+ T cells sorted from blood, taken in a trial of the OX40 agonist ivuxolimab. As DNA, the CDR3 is TGTGCCAGCAGTCCCCCCAGCGGGGGCCACGAGCAGTACTTC. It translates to CASSPPSGGHEQYF.